This T cell receptor beta chain was captured in a study of post-analysis software for immune sequencing data. Overall study findings and caveats: Roughly five TRBV segments appeared more often in patients than in controls, and TRBV5-6, TRBV5-1 and TRBV20-1 were among these.

Unique molecular identifiers were present in the TCR beta cDNA libraries. TCRdb fed the PCR reads into MiXCR, producing one record per CDR3 protein. The data show about 560,000 distinct CDR3 sequences, 44% seen once. A word on this clonotype: Its antigen is currently unknown.

CDR1 DFQATT and CDR2 SNEGSKA come from the germline V gene (reference sequence). V lost 2 bases to trimming and J lost 3 bases, with 9 bases between them. CDR3 length: 13 residues. The chain links TRBV20-1 to TRBJ2-3; unclear D gene. Sequencing used blood. This receptor was identified in a girl aged 10 to 17 with multiple sclerosis. The CDR3 nucleotides read TGCAGTGCTAGATTTGTCGATACAGATACGCAGTATTTT. The encoded protein is CSARFVDTDTQYF.